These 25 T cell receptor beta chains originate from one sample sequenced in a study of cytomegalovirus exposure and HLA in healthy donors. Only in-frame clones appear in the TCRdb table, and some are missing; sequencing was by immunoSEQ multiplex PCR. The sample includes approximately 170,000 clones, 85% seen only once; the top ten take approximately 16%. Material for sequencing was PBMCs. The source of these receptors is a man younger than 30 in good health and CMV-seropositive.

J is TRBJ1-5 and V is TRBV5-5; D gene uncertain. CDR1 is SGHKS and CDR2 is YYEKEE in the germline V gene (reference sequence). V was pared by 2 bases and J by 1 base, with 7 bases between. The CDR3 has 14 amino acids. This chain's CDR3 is CASSFPGSNQPQHF. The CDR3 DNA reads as TGTGCCAGCAGCTTCCCCGGGAGCAATCAGCCCCAGCATTTT.

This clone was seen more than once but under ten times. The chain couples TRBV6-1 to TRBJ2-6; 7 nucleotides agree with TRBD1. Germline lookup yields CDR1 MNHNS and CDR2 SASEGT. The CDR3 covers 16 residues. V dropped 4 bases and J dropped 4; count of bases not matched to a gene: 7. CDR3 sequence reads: CASSVNTGDGANVLTF. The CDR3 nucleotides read TGTGCCAGCAGTGTAAATACAGGGGACGGGGCCAACGTCCTGACTTTC.

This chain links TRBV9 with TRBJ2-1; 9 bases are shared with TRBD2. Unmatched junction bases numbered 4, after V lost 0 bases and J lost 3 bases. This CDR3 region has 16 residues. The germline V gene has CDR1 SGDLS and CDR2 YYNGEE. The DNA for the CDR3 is TGTGCCAGCAGCGTAGGGAGCGGGAGGTACTACAATGAGCAGTTCTTC. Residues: CASSVGSGRYYNEQFF.

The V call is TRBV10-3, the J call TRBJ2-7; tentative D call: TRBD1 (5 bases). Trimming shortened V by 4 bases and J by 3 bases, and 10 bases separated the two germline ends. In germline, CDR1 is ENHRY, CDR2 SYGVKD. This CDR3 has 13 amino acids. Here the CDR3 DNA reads TGTGCCATCAGTGTTGACAGATTCTACGAGCAGTACTTC. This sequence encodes CAISVDRFYEQYF.

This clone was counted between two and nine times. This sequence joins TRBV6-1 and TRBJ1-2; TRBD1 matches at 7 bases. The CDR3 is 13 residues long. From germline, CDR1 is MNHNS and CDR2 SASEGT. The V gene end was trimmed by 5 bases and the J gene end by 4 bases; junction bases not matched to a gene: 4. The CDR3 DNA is TGTGCCAGCAGTATAACAGGGGTCTATGGCTACACCTTC. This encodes CASSITGVYGYTF.

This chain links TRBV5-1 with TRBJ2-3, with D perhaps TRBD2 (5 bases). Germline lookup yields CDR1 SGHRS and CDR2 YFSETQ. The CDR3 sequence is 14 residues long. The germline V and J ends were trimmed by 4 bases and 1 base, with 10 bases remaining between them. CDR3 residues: CASSREWGTDTQYF. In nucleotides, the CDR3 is TGCGCCAGCAGCAGGGAGTGGGGCACAGATACGCAGTATTTT.

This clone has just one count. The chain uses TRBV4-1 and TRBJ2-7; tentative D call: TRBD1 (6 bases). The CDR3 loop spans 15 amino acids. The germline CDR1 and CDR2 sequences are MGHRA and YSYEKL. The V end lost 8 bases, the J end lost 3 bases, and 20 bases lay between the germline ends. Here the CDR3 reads CASSPFAGDNYEQYF. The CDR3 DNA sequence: TGCGCCAGCTCCCCGTTTGCTGGGGACAACTACGAGCAGTACTTC.

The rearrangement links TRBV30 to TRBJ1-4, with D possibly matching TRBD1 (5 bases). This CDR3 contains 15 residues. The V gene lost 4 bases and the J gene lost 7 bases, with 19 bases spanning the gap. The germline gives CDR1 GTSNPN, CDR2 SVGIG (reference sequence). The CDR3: CAWTDSTASPEKLFF. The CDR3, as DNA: TGTGCCTGGACTGACTCGACAGCTTCCCCTGAAAAACTGTTTTTT. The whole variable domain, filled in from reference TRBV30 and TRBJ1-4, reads SQTIHQWPATLVQPVGSPLSLECTVEGTSNPNLYWYRQAAGRGLQLLFYSVGIGQISSEVPQNLSASRPQDRQFILSSKKLLLSDSGFYLCAWTDSTASPEKLFFGSGTQLSVL.

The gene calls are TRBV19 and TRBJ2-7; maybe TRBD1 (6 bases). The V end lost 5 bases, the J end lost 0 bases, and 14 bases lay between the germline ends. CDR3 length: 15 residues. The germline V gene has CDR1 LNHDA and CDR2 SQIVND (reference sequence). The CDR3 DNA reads TGTGCCAGTAGTGACCCCGACAGGAGCTCCTACGAGCAGTACTTC. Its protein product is CASSDPDRSSYEQYF.

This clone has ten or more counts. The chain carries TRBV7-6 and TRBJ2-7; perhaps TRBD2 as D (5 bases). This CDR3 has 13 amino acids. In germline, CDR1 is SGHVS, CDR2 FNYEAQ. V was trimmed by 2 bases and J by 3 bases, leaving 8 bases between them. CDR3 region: CASSLTGNYEQYF. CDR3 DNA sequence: TGTGCCAGCAGCTTAACGGGGAACTACGAGCAGTACTTC.

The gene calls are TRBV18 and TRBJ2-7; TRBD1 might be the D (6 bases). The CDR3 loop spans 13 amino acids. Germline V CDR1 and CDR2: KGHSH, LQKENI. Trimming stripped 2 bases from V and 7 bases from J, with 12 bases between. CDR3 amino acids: CASSPNVQGEQYF. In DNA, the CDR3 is TGTGCCAGCTCACCAAATGTTCAGGGGGAGCAGTACTTC.

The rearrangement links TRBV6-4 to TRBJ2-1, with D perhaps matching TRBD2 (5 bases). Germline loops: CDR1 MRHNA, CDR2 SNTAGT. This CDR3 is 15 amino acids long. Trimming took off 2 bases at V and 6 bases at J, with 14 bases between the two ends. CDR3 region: CASSDVPSSPNEQFF. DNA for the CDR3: TGTGCCAGCAGTGACGTCCCTAGCTCCCCCAATGAGCAGTTCTTC.

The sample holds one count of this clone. The CDR3 nucleotides read TGTGCCAGCAGTTTGTCGTCTAACACCGGGGAGCTGTTTTTT. Amino acid sequence: CASSLSSNTGELFF. The V call is TRBV27, the J call TRBJ2-2; D is unresolved. V lost 3 bases to trimming and J lost 2 bases, with 7 bases between them. The CDR3 totals 14 residues. The germline gives CDR1 MNHEY, CDR2 SMNVEV (reference sequence).

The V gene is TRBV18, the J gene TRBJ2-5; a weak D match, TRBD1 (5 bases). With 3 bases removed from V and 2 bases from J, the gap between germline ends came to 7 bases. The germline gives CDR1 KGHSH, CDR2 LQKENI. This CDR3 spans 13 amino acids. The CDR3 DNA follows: TGTGCCAGCTCACCCCAGGGTCAAGAGACCCAGTACTTC. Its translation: CASSPQGQETQYF. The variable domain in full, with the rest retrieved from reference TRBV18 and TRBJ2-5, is NAGVMQNPRHLVRRRGQEARLRCSPMKGHSHVYWYRQLPEEGLKFMVYLQKENIIDESGMPKERFSAEFPKEGPSILRIQQVVRGDSAAYFCASSPQGQETQYFGPGTRLLVL.

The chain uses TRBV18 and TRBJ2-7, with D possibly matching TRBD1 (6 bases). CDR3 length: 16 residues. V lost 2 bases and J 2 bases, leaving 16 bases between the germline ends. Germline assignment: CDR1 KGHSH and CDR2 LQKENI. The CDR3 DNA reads TGTGCCAGCTCACCAGGGGGCGGCCAATCCCCCTACGAGCAGTACTTC. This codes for CASSPGGGQSPYEQYF.

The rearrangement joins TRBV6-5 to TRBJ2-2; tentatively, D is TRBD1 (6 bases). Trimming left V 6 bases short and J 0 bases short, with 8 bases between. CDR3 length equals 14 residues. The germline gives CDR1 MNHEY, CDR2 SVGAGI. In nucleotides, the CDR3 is TGTGCCAGCAGAGGGGGACCGAACACCGGGGAGCTGTTTTTT. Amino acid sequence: CASRGGPNTGELFF.

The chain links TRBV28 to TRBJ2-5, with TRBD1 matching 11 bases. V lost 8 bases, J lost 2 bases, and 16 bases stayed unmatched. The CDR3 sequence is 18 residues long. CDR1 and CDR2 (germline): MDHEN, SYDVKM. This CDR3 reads CASGLLMIRDRGQETQYF. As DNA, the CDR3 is TGTGCCAGCGGGTTGCTAATGATCCGGGACAGGGGGCAAGAGACCCAGTACTTC.

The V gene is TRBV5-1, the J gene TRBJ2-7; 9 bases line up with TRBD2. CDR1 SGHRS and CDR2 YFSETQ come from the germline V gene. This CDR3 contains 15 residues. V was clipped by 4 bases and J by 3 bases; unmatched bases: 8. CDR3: CASSPLAGTSYEQYF. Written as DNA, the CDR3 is TGCGCCAGCAGCCCACTAGCGGGTACTAGCTACGAGCAGTACTTC. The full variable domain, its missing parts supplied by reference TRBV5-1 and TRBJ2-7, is KAGVTQTPRYLIKTRGQQVTLSCSPISGHRSVSWYQQTPGQGLQFLFEYFSETQRNKGNFPGRFSGRQFSNSRSEMNVSTLELGDSALYLCASSPLAGTSYEQYFGPGTRLTVT.

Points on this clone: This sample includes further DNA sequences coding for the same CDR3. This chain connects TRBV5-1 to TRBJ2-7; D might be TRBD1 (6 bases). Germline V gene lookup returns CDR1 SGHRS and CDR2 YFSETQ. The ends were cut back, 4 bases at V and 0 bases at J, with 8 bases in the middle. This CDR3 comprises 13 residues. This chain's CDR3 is CASSQGSSYEQYF. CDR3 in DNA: TGCGCCAGCAGCCAGGGGAGCTCCTACGAGCAGTACTTC. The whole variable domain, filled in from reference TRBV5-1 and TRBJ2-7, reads KAGVTQTPRYLIKTRGQQVTLSCSPISGHRSVSWYQQTPGQGLQFLFEYFSETQRNKGNFPGRFSGRQFSNSRSEMNVSTLELGDSALYLCASSQGSSYEQYFGPGTRLTVT.

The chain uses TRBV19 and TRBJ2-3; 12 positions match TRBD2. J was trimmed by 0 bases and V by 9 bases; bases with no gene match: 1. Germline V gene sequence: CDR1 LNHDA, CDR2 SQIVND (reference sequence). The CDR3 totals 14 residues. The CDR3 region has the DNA TGTGCCAGCGGGACTAGCGGGAGCACAGATACGCAGTATTTT. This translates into CASGTSGSTDTQYF. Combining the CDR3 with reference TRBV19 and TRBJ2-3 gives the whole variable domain DGGITQSPKYLFRKEGQNVTLSCEQNLNHDAMYWYRQDPGQGLRLIYYSQIVNDFQKGDIAEGYSVSREKKESFPLTVTSAQKNPTAFYLCASGTSGSTDTQYFGPGTRLTVL.

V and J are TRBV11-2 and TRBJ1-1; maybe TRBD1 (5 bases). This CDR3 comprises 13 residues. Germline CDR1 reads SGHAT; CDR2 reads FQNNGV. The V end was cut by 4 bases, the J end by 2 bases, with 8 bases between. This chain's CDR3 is CASSSGVNTEAFF. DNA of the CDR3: TGTGCCAGCAGCTCGGGGGTTAACACTGAAGCTTTCTTT.

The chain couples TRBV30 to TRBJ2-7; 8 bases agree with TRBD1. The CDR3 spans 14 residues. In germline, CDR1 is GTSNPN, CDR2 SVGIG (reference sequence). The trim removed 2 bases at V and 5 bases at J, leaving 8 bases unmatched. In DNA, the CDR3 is TGTGCCTGGAGTCCAGGACAGGGTATCCACGAGCAGTACTTC. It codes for CAWSPGQGIHEQYF.

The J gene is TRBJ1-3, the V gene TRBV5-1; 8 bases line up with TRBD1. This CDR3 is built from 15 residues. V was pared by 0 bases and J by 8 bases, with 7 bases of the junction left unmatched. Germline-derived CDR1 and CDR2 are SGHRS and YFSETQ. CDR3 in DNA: TGCGCCAGCAGCTTGGAGGGACAGGACGGGGACACCATATATTTT. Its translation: CASSLEGQDGDTIYF.

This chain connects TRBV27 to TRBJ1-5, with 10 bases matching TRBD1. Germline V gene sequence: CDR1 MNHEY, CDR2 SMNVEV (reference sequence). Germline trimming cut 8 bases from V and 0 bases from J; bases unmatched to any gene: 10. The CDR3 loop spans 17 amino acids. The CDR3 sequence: CASQVTGQGISNQPQHF. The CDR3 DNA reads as TGTGCCAGCCAAGTTACGGGACAGGGGATTAGCAATCAGCCCCAGCATTTT.

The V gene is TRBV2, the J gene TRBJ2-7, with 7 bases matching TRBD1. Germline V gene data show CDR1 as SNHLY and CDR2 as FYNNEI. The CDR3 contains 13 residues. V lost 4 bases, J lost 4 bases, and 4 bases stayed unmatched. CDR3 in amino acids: CASSGDRIYEQYF. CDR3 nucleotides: TGTGCCAGCAGTGGGGACAGAATATACGAGCAGTACTTC.